This entry features one T cell receptor (beta chain) sequence. The target antigen is unknown. The record originates from a study of early stage breast cancer tumors. The overall study: Seven or eight ER+/PR+/HER2- tumors were invasive ductal; four were invasive lobular.

Study-wide findings and caveats: In about 90% of the 16 patients, blood comparison separated tumor from normal breast.

This table comes from immunoSEQ multiplex PCR, and its TCRdb copy is limited to in-frame clones, with some not included. The data contain about 6,000 clones, roughly 78% of them seen just once; the ten biggest clones take up 11%. The V gene end was trimmed by 0 bases and the J gene end by 4 bases; junction bases not matched to a gene: 9. The germline V gene encodes CDR1 SGHDT and CDR2 YYEEEE. The CDR3 covers 18 residues. The receptor was isolated from a person aged 65 to 85 with breast cancer. The rearrangement uses TRBV5-6 and TRBJ1-6, with 8 bases matching TRBD1. Sequenced material: normal breast tissue next to the tumor. The CDR3 loop reads CASSLAIGQGIYNSPLHF. CDR3 in DNA: TGTGCCAGCAGCTTGGCTATCGGACAGGGAATTTATAATTCACCCCTCCACTTT.